This T cell receptor (beta chain) was captured in a study of shared clonotypes between healthy human individuals. Study results and limitations: Clonotype sharing across donors was expected to vary with sequencing depth. On the whole, naive subsets had larger estimated richness than memory subsets had.

Original processing notes: Junction-only immunoSEQ data arrived without quality scores, meaning filtering differed. The assay was immunoSEQ multiplex PCR, and TCRdb's table has in-frame clones only and misses some. The D gene and trimming were derived from the DNA, and the V and J assignments and clone size from that table. Here the sample spans 2 million to 2.5 million clones, approximately 95% being singletons. With respect to this clone: Antigen unknown.

Investigators divided CD4+ cells into CD45RA+ naive and CD45RA-negative memory subsets. Trimming took 0 bases from V and 4 from J, leaving 11 bases between them. The CDR3 is made up of 15 amino acids. Per the germline V gene, CDR1 is MNHEY and CDR2 is SMNVEV (reference sequence). Sequencing was done on a sample of naive CD4+ T cells sorted from blood. The subset: CD45RA+ positively selected. The chain has TRBV27 and TRBJ2-3, with D uncertain. This TCR came from a man between 18 and 35 years old in good health. The CDR3 region is CASSLSTLGPDTQYF. The CDR3 coding sequence is TGTGCCAGCAGTTTATCGACATTAGGTCCAGATACGCAGTATTTT.